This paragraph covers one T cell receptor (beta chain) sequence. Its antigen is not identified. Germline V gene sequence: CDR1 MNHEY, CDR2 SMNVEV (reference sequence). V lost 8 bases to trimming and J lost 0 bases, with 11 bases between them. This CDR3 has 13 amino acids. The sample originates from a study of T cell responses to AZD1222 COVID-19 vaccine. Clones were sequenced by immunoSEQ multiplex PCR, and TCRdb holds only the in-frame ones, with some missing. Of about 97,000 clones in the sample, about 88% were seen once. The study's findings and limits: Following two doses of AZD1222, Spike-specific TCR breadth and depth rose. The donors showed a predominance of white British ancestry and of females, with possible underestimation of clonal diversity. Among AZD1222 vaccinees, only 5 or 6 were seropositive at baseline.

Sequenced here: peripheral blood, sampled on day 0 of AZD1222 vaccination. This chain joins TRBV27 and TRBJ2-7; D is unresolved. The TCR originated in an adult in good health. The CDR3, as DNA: TGTGCCAGCCTTTCTAGAAACTCCTACGAGCAGTACTTC. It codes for CASLSRNSYEQYF.